This T cell receptor (beta chain) was observed in a study of blood T cell repertoires in COVID-19. Study-level information: Spain, Italy and the United States supplied samples that represented acute and convalescent COVID-19.

Original processing methods: The authors estimated nucleated cell counts from reference gene primer amplification. Generated by immunoSEQ multiplex PCR, the TCRdb table keeps only in-frame clones and is missing some. V and J calls plus clone size are reproduced from that table; the DNA served to infer D and trimming. The sample includes around 200,000 clones, more than 70% of them seen just once. CDR1 is MNHNS and CDR2 is SASEGT in the germline V gene. Trimming took 2 bases from V and 2 from J, leaving 13 bases between them. The CDR3 consists of 16 residues. The source of this sequence is a man aged 35-49 years with active or convalescent COVID-19. V and J are TRBV6-1 and TRBJ1-3; D is unclear. The sample comprised peripheral blood. CDR3 coding DNA: TGTGCCAGCAGTGAACCCGGGGTTGCGGCTGGAAACACCATATATTTT. Translation gives CASSEPGVAAGNTIYF.